This T cell receptor beta chain was recorded in a study of post-analysis software for immune sequencing data. Background on the study: In terms of disease course, relapsing-remitting, secondary progressive and progressive-relapsing multiple sclerosis were included.

TCR beta libraries were prepared from cDNA with unique molecular identifiers. TCRdb itself ran the PCR reads through MiXCR, one entry per CDR3 protein. The profile covers 450,000 to 650,000 distinct CDR3 sequences, with 40% to 50% appearing a single time and approximately 1.7% taken by the ten largest. Between the trimmed V and J ends, which lost 3 bases and 5 bases, there was a span of 12 bases. The CDR3 totals 14 residues. Findings and limits, study-wide: In patients, TRBV5-6, TRBV5-1 and TRBV20-1 belonged to roughly five TRBV segments found more frequently than in controls.

This clonotype appeared a few times. Antigen: not known. The rearrangement links TRBV12-3 or TRBV12-4 to TRBJ2-3; maybe TRBD2 (6 bases). The specimen was blood. The TCR comes from a girl aged 5 to 17 with multiple sclerosis. The CDR3 here is CASSLVASVDTQYF. The DNA of the CDR3 is TGTGCCAGCAGTTTGGTTGCTAGCGTAGATACGCAGTATTTT.